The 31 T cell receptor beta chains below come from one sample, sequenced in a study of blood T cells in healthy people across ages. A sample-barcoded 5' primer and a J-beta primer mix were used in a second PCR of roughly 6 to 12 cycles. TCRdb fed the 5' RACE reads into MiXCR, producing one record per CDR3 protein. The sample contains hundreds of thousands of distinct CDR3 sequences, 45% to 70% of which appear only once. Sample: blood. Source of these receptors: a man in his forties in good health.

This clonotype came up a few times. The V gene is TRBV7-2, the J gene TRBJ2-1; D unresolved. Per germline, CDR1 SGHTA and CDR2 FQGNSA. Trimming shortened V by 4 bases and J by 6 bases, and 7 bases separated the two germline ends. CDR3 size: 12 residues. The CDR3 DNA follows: TGTGCCAGCAGCTCGAACGGCAATGAGCAGTTCTTC. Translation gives CASSSNGNEQFF.

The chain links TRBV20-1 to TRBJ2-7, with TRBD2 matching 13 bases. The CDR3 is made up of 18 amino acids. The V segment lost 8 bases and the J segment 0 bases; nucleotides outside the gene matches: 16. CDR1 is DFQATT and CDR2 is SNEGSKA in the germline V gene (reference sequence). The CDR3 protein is CSSLAGTSGMSGSYEQYF. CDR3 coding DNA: TGCAGTTCACTTGCCGGGACTAGCGGGATGTCGGGCTCCTACGAGCAGTACTTC.

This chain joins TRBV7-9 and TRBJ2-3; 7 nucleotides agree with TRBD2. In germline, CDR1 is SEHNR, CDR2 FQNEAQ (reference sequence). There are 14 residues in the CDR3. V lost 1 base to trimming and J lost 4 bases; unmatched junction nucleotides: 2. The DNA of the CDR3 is TGTGCCAGCAGCTTAGAAGCGGGGTCAGATACGCAGTATTTT. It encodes CASSLEAGSDTQYF. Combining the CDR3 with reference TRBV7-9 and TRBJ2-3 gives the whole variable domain DTGVSQNPRHKITKRGQNVTFRCDPISEHNRLYWYRQTLGQGPEFLTYFQNEAQLEKSRLLSDRFSAERPKGSFSTLEIQRTEQGDSAMYLCASSLEAGSDTQYFGPGTRLTVL.

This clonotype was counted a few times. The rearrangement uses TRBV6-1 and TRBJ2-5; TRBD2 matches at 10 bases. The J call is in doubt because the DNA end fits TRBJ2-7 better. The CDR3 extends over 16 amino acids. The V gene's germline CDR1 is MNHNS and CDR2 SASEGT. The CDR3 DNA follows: TGTGCCAGCAGCTGGAGGGCTAGCGGGAGAACCTACGAGCAGTACTTC. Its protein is CASSWRASGRTYEQYF.

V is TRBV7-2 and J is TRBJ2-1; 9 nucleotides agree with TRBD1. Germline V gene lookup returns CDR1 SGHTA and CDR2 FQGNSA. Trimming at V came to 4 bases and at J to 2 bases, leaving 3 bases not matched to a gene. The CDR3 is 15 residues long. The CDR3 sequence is CASSYRGLTYNEQFF. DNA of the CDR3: TGTGCCAGCAGCTACAGGGGGCTAACCTACAATGAGCAGTTCTTC.

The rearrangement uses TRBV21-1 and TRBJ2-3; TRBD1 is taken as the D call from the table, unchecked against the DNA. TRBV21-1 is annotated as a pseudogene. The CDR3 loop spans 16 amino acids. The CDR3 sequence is CASSSCRDHYTDTQYF. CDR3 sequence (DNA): TGTGCCAGCAGCAGTTGTAGGGACCACTACACAGATACGCAGTATTTT.

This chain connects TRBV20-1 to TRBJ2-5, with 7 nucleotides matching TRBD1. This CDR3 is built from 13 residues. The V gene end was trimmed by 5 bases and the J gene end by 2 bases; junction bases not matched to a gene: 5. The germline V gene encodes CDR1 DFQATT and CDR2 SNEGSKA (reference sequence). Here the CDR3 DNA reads TGCAGTGCTGAGACAGGGTCACAAGAGACCCAGTACTTC. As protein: CSAETGSQETQYF.

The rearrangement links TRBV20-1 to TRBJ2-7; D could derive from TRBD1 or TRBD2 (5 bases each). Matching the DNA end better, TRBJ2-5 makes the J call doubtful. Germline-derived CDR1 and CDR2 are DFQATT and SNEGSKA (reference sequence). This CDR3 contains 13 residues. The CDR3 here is CSAASGAWETQYF. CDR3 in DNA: TGCAGTGCTGCATCCGGGGCCTGGGAGACCCAGTACTTC.

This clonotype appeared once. The CDR3 DNA reads as TGTGCCAGCAGCGTATTGGGACAGACCTATGGCTACACCTTC. It encodes CASSVLGQTYGYTF. The chain employs TRBV9 and TRBJ1-2; 7 bases match TRBD1. Per germline, CDR1 SGDLS and CDR2 YYNGEE. The CDR3 runs to 14 residues. V lost 1 base and J lost 4; bases outside the gene matches: 4.

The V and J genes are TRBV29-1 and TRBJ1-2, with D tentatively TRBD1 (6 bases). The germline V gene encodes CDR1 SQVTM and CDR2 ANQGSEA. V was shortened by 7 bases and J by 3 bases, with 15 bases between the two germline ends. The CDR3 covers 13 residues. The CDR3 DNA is TGCAGCGCTGCGACAGGTCAGGACTATGGCTACACCTTC. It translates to CSAATGQDYGYTF.

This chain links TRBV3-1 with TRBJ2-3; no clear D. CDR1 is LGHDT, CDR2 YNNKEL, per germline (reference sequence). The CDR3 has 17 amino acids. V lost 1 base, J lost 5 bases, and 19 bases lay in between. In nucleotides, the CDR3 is TGTGCCAGCAGCCAAGCAGTGCCGGCCGGTGCGATAGATACGCAGTATTTT. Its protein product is CASSQAVPAGAIDTQYF.

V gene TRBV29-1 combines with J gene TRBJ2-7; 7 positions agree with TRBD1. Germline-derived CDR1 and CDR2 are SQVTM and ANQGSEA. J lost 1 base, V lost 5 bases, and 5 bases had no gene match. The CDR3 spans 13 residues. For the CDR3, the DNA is TGCAGCGTTCCGGGACAGAATTCCTACGAGCAGTACTTC. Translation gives CSVPGQNSYEQYF.

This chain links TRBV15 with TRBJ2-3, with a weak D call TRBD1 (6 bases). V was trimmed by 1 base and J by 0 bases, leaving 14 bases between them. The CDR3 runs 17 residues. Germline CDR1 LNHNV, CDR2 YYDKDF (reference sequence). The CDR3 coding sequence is TGTGCCACCAGCAGAGGGTTACAGGGTGGGAGCACAGATACGCAGTATTTT. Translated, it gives CATSRGLQGGSTDTQYF.

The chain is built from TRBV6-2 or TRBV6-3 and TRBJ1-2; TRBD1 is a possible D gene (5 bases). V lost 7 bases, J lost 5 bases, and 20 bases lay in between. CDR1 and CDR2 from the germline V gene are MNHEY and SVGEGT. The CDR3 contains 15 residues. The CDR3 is CASTQGGTEIYGYTF. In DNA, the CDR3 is TGTGCCAGCACGCAGGGTGGGACCGAGATTTATGGCTACACCTTC.

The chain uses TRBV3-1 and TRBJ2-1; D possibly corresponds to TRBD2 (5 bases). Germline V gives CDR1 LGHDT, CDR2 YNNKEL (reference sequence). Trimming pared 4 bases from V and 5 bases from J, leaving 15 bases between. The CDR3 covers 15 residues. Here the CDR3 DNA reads TGTGCCAGCAGCCCCAGGACTGGACCGGACAATGAGCAGTTCTTC. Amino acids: CASSPRTGPDNEQFF.

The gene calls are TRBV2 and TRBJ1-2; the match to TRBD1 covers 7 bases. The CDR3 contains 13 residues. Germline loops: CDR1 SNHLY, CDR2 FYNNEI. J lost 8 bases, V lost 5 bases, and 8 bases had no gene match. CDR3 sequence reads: CASSRGQRGGYTF. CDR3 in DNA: TGTGCCAGCAGTAGGGGACAGCGCGGAGGCTACACCTTC.

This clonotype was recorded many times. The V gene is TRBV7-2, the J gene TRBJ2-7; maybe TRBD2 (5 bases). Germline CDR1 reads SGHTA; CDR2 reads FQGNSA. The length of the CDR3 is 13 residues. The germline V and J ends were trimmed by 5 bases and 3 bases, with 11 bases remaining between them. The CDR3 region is CASSRGGGYEQYF. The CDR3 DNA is TGTGCCAGCAGCCGCGGTGGAGGCTACGAGCAGTACTTC.

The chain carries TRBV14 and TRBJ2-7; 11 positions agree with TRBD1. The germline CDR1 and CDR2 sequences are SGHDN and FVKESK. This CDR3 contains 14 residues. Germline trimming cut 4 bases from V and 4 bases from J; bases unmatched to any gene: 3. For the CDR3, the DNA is TGTGCCAGCAGCCGGGACAGGGGGTTGTACGAGCAGTACTTC. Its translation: CASSRDRGLYEQYF.

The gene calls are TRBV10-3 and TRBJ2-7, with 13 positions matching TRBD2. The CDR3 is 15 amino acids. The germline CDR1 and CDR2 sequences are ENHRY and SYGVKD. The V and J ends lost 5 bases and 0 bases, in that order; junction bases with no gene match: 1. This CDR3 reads CAISRTSGSSYEQYF. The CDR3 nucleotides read TGTGCCATCAGTAGGACTAGCGGGAGCTCCTACGAGCAGTACTTC.

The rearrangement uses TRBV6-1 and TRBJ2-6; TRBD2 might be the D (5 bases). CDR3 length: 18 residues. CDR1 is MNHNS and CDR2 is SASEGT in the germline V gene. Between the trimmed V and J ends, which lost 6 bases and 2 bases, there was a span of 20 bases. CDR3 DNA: TGTGCCAGCAGCCAGCGGCGCGGTTTCGTTCCTGGGGCCAACGTCCTGACTTTC. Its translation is CASSQRRGFVPGANVLTF.

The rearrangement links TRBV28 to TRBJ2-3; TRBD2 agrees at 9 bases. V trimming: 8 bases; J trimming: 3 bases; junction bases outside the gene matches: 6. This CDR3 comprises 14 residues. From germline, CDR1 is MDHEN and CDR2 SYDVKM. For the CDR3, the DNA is TGTGCCAGCCCTCCGGGACTAGCAACAGATACGCAGTATTTT. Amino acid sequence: CASPPGLATDTQYF.

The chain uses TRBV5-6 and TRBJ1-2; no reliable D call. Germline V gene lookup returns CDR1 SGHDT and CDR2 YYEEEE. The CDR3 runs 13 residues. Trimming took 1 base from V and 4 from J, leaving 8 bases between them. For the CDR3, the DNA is TGTGCCAGCAGCTTGAACGGCCTCTATGGCTACACCTTC. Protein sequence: CASSLNGLYGYTF.

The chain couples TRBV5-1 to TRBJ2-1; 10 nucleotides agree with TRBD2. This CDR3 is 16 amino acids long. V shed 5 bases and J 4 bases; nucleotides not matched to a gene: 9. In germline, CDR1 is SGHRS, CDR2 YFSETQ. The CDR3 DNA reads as TGCGCCAGCAGTCCTTTGAGCGGGAGGGGTTACAATGAGCAGTTCTTC. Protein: CASSPLSGRGYNEQFF. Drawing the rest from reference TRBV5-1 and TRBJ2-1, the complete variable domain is KAGVTQTPRYLIKTRGQQVTLSCSPISGHRSVSWYQQTPGQGLQFLFEYFSETQRNKGNFPGRFSGRQFSNSRSEMNVSTLELGDSALYLCASSPLSGRGYNEQFFGPGTRLTVL.

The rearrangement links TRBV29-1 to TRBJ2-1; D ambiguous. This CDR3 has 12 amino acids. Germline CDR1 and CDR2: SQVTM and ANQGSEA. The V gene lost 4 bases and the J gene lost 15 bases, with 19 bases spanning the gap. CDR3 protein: CSVGPNGLLAFF. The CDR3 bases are TGCAGCGTTGGGCCTAACGGCCTTCTTGCGTTCTTC.

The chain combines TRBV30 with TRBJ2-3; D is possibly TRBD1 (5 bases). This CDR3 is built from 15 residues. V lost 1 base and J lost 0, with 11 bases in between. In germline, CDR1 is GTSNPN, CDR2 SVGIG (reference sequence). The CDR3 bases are TGTGCCTGGAGTGCTGGGGCCACTAGCACAGATACGCAGTATTTT. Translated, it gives CAWSAGATSTDTQYF.

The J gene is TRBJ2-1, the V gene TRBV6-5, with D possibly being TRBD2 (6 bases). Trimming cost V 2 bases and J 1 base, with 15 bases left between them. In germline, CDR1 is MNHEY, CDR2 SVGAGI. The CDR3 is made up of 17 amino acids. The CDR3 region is CASSYLGTQISYNEQFF. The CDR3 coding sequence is TGTGCCAGCAGTTACCTCGGGACTCAAATTTCCTACAATGAGCAGTTCTTC.

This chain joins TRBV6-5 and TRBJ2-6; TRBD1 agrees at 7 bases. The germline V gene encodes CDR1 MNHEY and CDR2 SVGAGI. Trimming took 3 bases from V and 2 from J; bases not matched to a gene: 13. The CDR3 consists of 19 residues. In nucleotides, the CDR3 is TGTGCCAGCAGTTATGACAGGGCCCAAGTGCTTGCTGGGGCCAACGTCCTGACTTTC. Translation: CASSYDRAQVLAGANVLTF.

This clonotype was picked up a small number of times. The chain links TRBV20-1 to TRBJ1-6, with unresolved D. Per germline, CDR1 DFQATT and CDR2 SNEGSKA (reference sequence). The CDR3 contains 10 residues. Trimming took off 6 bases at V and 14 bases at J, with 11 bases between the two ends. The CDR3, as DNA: TGCAGTGCCACATATTCGGCCCTCCACTTT. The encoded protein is CSATYSALHF.

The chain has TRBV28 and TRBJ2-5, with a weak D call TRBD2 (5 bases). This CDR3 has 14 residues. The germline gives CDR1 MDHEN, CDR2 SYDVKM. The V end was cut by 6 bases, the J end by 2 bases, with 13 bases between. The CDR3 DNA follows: TGTGCCAGCAGCTGGTGGGAGCGTCAAGAGACCCAGTACTTC. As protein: CASSWWERQETQYF.

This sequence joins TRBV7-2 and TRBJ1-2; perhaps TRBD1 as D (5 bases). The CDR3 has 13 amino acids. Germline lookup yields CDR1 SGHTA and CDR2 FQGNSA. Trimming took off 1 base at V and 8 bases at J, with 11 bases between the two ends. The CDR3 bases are TGTGCCAGCAGCTTAGAGGACAAGCCGGGCTACACCTTC. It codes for CASSLEDKPGYTF.

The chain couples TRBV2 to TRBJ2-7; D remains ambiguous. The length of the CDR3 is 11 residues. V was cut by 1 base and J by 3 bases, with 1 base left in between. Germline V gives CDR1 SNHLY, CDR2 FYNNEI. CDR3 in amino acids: CASSEDYEQYF. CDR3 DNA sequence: TGTGCCAGCAGTGAAGACTACGAGCAGTACTTC. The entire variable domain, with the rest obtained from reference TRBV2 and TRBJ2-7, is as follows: EPEVTQTPSHQVTQMGQEVILRCVPISNHLYFYWYRQILGQKVEFLVSFYNNEISEKSEIFDDQFSVERPDGSNFTLKIRSTKLEDSAMYFCASSEDYEQYFGPGTRLTVT.